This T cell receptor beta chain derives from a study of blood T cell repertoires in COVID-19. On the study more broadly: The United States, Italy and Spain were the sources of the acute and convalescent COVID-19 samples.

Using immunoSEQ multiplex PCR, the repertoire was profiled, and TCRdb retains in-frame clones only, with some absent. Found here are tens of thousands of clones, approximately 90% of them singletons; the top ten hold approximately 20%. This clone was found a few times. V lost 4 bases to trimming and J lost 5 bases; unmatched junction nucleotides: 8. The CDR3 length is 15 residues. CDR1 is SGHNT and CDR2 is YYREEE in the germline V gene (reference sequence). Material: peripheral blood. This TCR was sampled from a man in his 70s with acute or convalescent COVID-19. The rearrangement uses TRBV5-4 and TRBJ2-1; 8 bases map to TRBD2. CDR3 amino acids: CASSHLAGEDNEQFF. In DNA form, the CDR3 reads TGTGCCAGCAGCCATCTAGCGGGCGAGGACAATGAGCAGTTCTTC.